The 16 T cell receptor beta chains below were found in one sample sequenced in a study of cytomegalovirus exposure and HLA in healthy donors. The primer mix had 60 Vbeta and 13 Jbeta primers. Profiling relied on immunoSEQ multiplex PCR, and the TCRdb table lists in-frame clones only, not all of them. The table has 75,000 to 95,000 clones, more than 55% seen once. Source material: PBMCs. These receptor sequences come from a woman between 50 and 59 years old in good health and CMV-seropositive.

The gene calls are TRBV6-1 and TRBJ2-5, with unresolved D. This CDR3 is 10 amino acids long. V was pared by 5 bases and J by 4 bases, with 2 bases between. Germline values: CDR1 MNHNS, CDR2 SASEGT. The CDR3 loop reads CASSLETQYF. For the CDR3, the DNA is TGTGCCAGCAGTCTAGAGACCCAGTACTTC.

The chain recombines TRBV18 with TRBJ1-5; the D gene is possibly TRBD1 (5 bases). CDR1 KGHSH and CDR2 LQKENI come from the germline V gene. The length of the CDR3 is 14 residues. V gave up 6 bases and J gave up 2 bases, with 11 bases separating them. CDR3 sequence (DNA): TGTGCCAGCTCCTTACAGGCTGGCAATCAGCCCCAGCATTTT. Translated, it gives CASSLQAGNQPQHF.

The chain uses TRBV15 and TRBJ1-4, with a possible D match to TRBD1 (5 bases). Trimming left V 0 bases short and J 0 bases short, with 5 bases between. CDR3 size: 15 residues. Per germline, CDR1 LNHNV and CDR2 YYDKDF (reference sequence). The CDR3 nucleotides read TGTGCCACCAGCAGAGAGACAGCAACTAATGAAAAACTGTTTTTT. Translated, it gives CATSRETATNEKLFF.

The rearrangement links TRBV11-2 to TRBJ1-1; unclear D gene. V lost 3 bases, J lost 5 bases, and 13 bases lay in between. Germline V CDR1 and CDR2: SGHAT, FQNNGV. This CDR3 spans 14 amino acids. CDR3: CASSLRGVGTEAFF. CDR3 DNA: TGTGCCAGCAGCTTGCGGGGTGTTGGGACTGAAGCTTTCTTT.

V is TRBV28 and J is TRBJ1-2, with D perhaps TRBD1 (5 bases). V lost 5 bases and J lost 8, with 12 bases in between. The CDR3 totals 12 residues. CDR1 is MDHEN, CDR2 SYDVKM, per germline. CDR3: CASSPRVEGYTF. DNA of the CDR3: TGTGCCAGCAGTCCCAGGGTGGAGGGCTACACCTTC.

This clone was counted once. V usage is TRBV30 and J usage is TRBJ2-6; possible D gene TRBD2, 6 bases. CDR3 length: 15 residues. V was pared by 0 bases and J by 0 bases, with 6 bases between. Germline V lookup: CDR1 GTSNPN, CDR2 SVGIG (reference sequence). The CDR3 coding sequence is TGTGCCTGGAGTGTGGGGGGCTCTGGGGCCAACGTCCTGACTTTC. Amino acids: CAWSVGGSGANVLTF.

This sequence joins TRBV6-1 and TRBJ2-3; 8 nucleotides align to TRBD1. With 5 bases clipped from V and 1 base from J, the junction kept 5 bases outside the gene matches. Germline V gene data show CDR1 as MNHNS and CDR2 as SASEGT. This CDR3 is 15 amino acids long. The CDR3 nucleotides read TGTGCCAGCAGTCCCCAGGGGGCACGCACAGATACGCAGTATTTT. Amino acid sequence: CASSPQGARTDTQYF.

This chain links TRBV18 with TRBJ2-1; maybe TRBD2 (6 bases). V dropped 1 base and J dropped 4 bases, with 8 bases sitting between them. CDR3 length: 14 amino acids. Germline CDR1 and CDR2: KGHSH and LQKENI. In nucleotides, the CDR3 is TGTGCCAGCTCACCACTTGGGAGGTACAATGAGCAGTTCTTC. It codes for CASSPLGRYNEQFF.

J is TRBJ2-2 and V is TRBV19; D gene uncertain. V was cut by 9 bases and J by 1 base, with 21 bases left in between. CDR3 size: 17 residues. CDR1 and CDR2 (germline): LNHDA, SQIVND (reference sequence). CDR3 protein: CASSSLDMSLNTGELFF. The CDR3 DNA reads as TGTGCCAGCAGCTCCTTAGACATGTCCCTGAACACCGGGGAGCTGTTTTTT. The complete variable domain, with remaining parts taken from reference TRBV19 and TRBJ2-2, reads DGGITQSPKYLFRKEGQNVTLSCEQNLNHDAMYWYRQDPGQGLRLIYYSQIVNDFQKGDIAEGYSVSREKKESFPLTVTSAQKNPTAFYLCASSSLDMSLNTGELFFGEGSRLTVL.

This clone appeared a few times. The chain has TRBV4-3 and TRBJ2-7; 10 bases map to TRBD1. Germline assignment: CDR1 LGHNA and CDR2 YSLEER. The V gene end was trimmed by 4 bases and the J gene end by 6 bases; junction bases not matched to a gene: 9. The CDR3 has 15 amino acids. The CDR3 coding sequence is TGCGCCAGCAGCCGGCTCCGGGACAGGGGAATCGAGCAGTACTTC. It specifies CASSRLRDRGIEQYF.

This clone was seen ten or more times. The gene calls are TRBV13 and TRBJ1-1; D not resolved. The V gene lost 0 bases and the J gene lost 0 bases, with 8 bases spanning the gap. The CDR3 loop spans 15 amino acids. Germline lookup yields CDR1 PRHDT and CDR2 FYEKMQ (reference sequence). CDR3 protein: CASSLGTALNTEAFF. In DNA form, the CDR3 reads TGTGCCAGCAGCTTAGGAACAGCTCTGAACACTGAAGCTTTCTTT.

V usage is TRBV5-1 and J usage is TRBJ2-5; no reliable D call. This CDR3 spans 13 amino acids. Per the germline V gene, CDR1 is SGHRS and CDR2 is YFSETQ. The germline V and J ends were trimmed by 2 bases and 4 bases, with 9 bases remaining between them. CDR3 bases: TGCGCCAGCAGCTTCAGGCCCTCAGAGACCCAGTACTTC. Translated, it gives CASSFRPSETQYF.

V usage is TRBV28 and J usage is TRBJ1-1; D uncertain. Germline assignment: CDR1 MDHEN and CDR2 SYDVKM. The CDR3 spans 12 residues. V was clipped by 3 bases and J by 0 bases, with 2 bases between them. This chain's CDR3 is CASSFMNTEAFF. The CDR3 DNA reads as TGTGCCAGCAGTTTTATGAACACTGAAGCTTTCTTT.

The chain is built from TRBV7-2 and TRBJ2-1; TRBD1 is a possible D gene (6 bases). The CDR3 runs to 15 residues. Germline V gene lookup returns CDR1 SGHTA and CDR2 FQGNSA. The germline V and J ends were trimmed by 5 bases and 3 bases, with 14 bases remaining between them. CDR3 DNA sequence: TGTGCCAGCAGCGCGACAGGTACATTCTACAATGAGCAGTTCTTC. It specifies CASSATGTFYNEQFF.

This chain uses TRBV7-3 with TRBJ2-3; TRBD2 matches 7 bases. V was clipped by 2 bases and J by 2 bases; unmatched bases: 19. The CDR3 loop spans 20 amino acids. Germline V lookup: CDR1 SGHTA, CDR2 FQGTGA. The CDR3 loop is CASSLGTWGGSLSNTDTQYF. Written as DNA, the CDR3 is TGTGCCAGCAGCTTAGGGACTTGGGGGGGAAGCCTTTCAAACACAGATACGCAGTATTTT.

The rearrangement links TRBV7-9 to TRBJ1-1; D is ambiguous. This CDR3 region has 13 residues. The V end was cut by 5 bases, the J end by 6 bases, with 13 bases between. Germline lookup yields CDR1 SEHNR and CDR2 FQNEAQ (reference sequence). The CDR3 loop reads CASSPGRAAEAFF. Here the CDR3 DNA reads TGTGCCAGCAGCCCTGGGAGGGCCGCTGAAGCTTTCTTT.